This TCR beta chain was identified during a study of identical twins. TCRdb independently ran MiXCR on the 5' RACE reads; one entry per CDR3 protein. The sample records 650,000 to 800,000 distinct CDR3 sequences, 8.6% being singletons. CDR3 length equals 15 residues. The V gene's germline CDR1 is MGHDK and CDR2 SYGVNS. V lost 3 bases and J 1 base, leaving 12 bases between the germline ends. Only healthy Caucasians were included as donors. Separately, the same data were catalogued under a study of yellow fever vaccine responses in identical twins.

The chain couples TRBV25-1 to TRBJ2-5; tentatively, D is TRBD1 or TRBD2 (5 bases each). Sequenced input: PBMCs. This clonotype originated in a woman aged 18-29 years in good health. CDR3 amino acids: CASSEGRMPQETQYF. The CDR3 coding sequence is TGTGCCAGCAGTGAGGGACGGATGCCCCAAGAGACCCAGTACTTC.